This TCR beta chain was sequenced during a study of cytomegalovirus exposure and HLA in healthy donors. In the case of this clone: Its antigen is not known.

General study points: In a later analysis, CMV-associated beta chains were mostly HLA-associated, it appeared.

13 Jbeta primers and 60 Vbeta primers were used for the PCR. Method: immunoSEQ multiplex PCR; TCRdb's copy keeps in-frame clones and lacks some. The sample lists more than 100,000 clones; approximately 64% were seen once. This CDR3 has 15 residues. Trimming removed 3 bases at V and 7 bases at J, with 15 bases between. Germline values: CDR1 MDHEN, CDR2 SYDVKM. The chain couples TRBV28 to TRBJ1-4, with D perhaps matching TRBD1 (5 bases). The receptor comes from a woman in her 40s in good health and CMV-seronegative. Sequencing was carried out using PBMCs. The CDR3: CASSLMAGLGEKLFF. CDR3 in DNA: TGTGCCAGCAGTTTGATGGCAGGGCTAGGTGAAAAACTGTTTTTT.